Sequencing of this T cell receptor (beta chain) was carried out in a study of Ad26.COV2.S vaccination and SARS-CoV-2 variants. The CDR3 is made up of 13 amino acids. CDR1 and CDR2 (germline): MNHEY, SMNVEV (reference sequence). V was cut by 0 bases and J by 5 bases, with 7 bases left in between. Treatment here: some 20 received Ad26.COV2.S at low or high dose, single or two shots; 5 received placebo; per-sample allocation not given. Samples came from day 63 after the first vaccine or placebo injection. Generated by immunoSEQ multiplex PCR, the TCRdb table keeps only in-frame clones and is missing some. Here the sample spans approximately 410,000 clones, over 80% being singletons.

The sequence was collected from a person aged 18-65 years who received the Ad26.COV2.S COVID-19 vaccine or a placebo. The sample was peripheral blood, taken in a trial of Ad26.COV2.S vaccine versus placebo. The chain uses TRBV27 and TRBJ1-1; unclear D gene. CDR3 sequence (DNA): TGTGCCAGCAGTTTATCGCAAATAACTGAAGCTTTCTTT. Protein sequence: CASSLSQITEAFF.